This T cell receptor (beta chain) was sequenced for a study of PD-L1 blockade in urothelial cancer. Study-wide context: Patients had been given 0 to 3 earlier chemotherapy regimens. Blood-derived samples held a median around 140,000 T cells.

What went into each PCR as a spike was synthetic TCR analog templates. Sequencing used immunoSEQ multiplex PCR; TCRdb keeps in-frame clones, though not all of them. There are 35,000 to 45,000 clones in the sample; roughly nine tenths occur only once, and about 7.3% lies in the top ten. Sample time point: peripheral blood 6 weeks after treatment start. The clonotype originates from a man in his 70s with urothelial cancer. Source: PBMCs, taken around atezolizumab (anti-PD-L1) treatment.

In DNA, the CDR3 is TGTGCCAGCACCCCGGGACTGCAAGAGACCCAGTACTTC. It encodes CASTPGLQETQYF. The chain employs TRBV6-5 and TRBJ2-5; weak D call: TRBD2 (6 bases). V was pared by 7 bases and J by 2 bases, with 11 bases between. Per the germline V gene, CDR1 is MNHEY and CDR2 is SVGAGI. CDR3 length: 13 residues.